The 26 T cell receptor beta chains in this list originate from one sample, sequenced in a study of blood T cell repertoires in COVID-19 (dated by TCRdb to the early 2020s). The library came from the immunoSEQ multiplex PCR assay. TCRdb's version of the immuneACCESS table is confined to in-frame rearrangements and falls short of the full clone set. An unresolved V gene accounts for under half of the shortfall where checked; the remainder is of unknown origin. Within this sample are 250,000 to 350,000 clones, with 85% to 90% of them counted one time only. The top ten clones comprise 6.3% of the sample. The sequenced sample consisted of peripheral blood. These receptors were obtained from a woman in her fifties or sixties with COVID-19, enrolled during active disease.

In its sample, this clone was seen a few times. J is TRBJ1-2 and V is TRBV24-1; tentatively, D is TRBD1 (6 bases). V shed 5 bases and J shed 7 bases, with 13 bases lying between them. Germline values: CDR1 KGHDR, CDR2 SFDVKD. The CDR3 length is 13 residues. CDR3 loop: CATSVNTGSGYTF. The CDR3 region has the DNA TGTGCCACCAGTGTTAACACAGGGAGTGGCTACACCTTC.

This chain links TRBV29-1 with TRBJ2-2; D uncertain. V lost 3 bases, J lost 7 bases, and 6 bases lay in between. Germline V lookup: CDR1 SQVTM, CDR2 ANQGSEA. This CDR3 comprises 11 residues. The CDR3 DNA reads as TGCAGCGTTGATTCCCACGGGGAGCTGTTTTTT. Its protein is CSVDSHGELFF.

The chain is built from TRBV25-1 and TRBJ1-1, with TRBD1 identical over 10 bases. There are 18 residues in the CDR3. The ends lost 3 bases at V and 1 base at J; junction bases unmatched: 11. Germline CDR1 reads MGHDK; CDR2 reads SYGVNS. The CDR3 spells CASSDSWTGGIGNTEAFF. The DNA for the CDR3 is TGTGCCAGCAGTGATTCCTGGACAGGGGGAATTGGGAACACTGAAGCTTTCTTT. The full variable domain, completed using reference TRBV25-1 and TRBJ1-1, is EADIYQTPRYLVIGTGKKITLECSQTMGHDKMYWYQQDPGMELHLIHYSYGVNSTEKGDLSSESTVSRIRTEHFPLTLESARPSHTSQYLCASSDSWTGGIGNTEAFFGQGTRLTVV.

This rearrangement joins TRBV3-1 (or the pseudogene TRBV3-2) to TRBJ1-2, with no clear D. The CDR3 has 15 amino acids. V was pared by 4 bases and J by 4 bases, with 16 bases between. The germline V gene encodes CDR1 LGHDT and CDR2 YNNKEL (reference sequence). CDR3 protein: CASSPLTGRVYGYTF. The CDR3 bases are TGTGCCAGCAGCCCTCTTACGGGGAGAGTCTATGGCTACACCTTC.

The rearrangement joins TRBV10-3 to TRBJ1-5; D gene uncertain. Germline-derived CDR1 and CDR2 are ENHRY and SYGVKD. The CDR3 covers 15 residues. V was trimmed by 6 bases and J by 0 bases, leaving 12 bases between them. CDR3 DNA: TGTGCCATCAGGACCGGGATCGATAGCAATCAGCCCCAGCATTTT. Translating gives CAIRTGIDSNQPQHF.

This clone occurred once. The chain uses TRBV3-1 (or the pseudogene TRBV3-2) and TRBJ1-2; 8 positions agree with TRBD1. The V segment lost 4 bases and the J segment 8 bases; nucleotides outside the gene matches: 12. Germline V gives CDR1 LGHDT, CDR2 YNNKEL (reference sequence). The CDR3 covers 15 residues. CDR3 sequence: CASSRGQGIFLGYTF. CDR3 bases: TGTGCCAGCAGCCGAGGACAGGGTATCTTCTTGGGCTACACCTTC.

The rearrangement uses TRBV27 and TRBJ1-1, with a weak D call TRBD1 (5 bases). Germline V gene lookup returns CDR1 MNHEY and CDR2 SMNVEV (reference sequence). V shed 5 bases and J shed 1 base, with 11 bases lying between them. The CDR3 loop spans 14 amino acids. CDR3 protein: CASSEGDRNTEAFF. The CDR3, as DNA: TGTGCCAGCAGTGAAGGGGATAGGAACACTGAAGCTTTCTTT.

The rearrangement uses TRBV5-1 and TRBJ2-2, with D unresolved. This CDR3 is 14 amino acids long. Between the trimmed V and J ends, which lost 1 base and 2 bases, there was a span of 6 bases. From germline, CDR1 is SGHRS and CDR2 YFSETQ. The chain's CDR3 is CASSLPGNTGELFF. In DNA form, the CDR3 reads TGCGCCAGCAGCTTGCCCGGTAACACCGGGGAGCTGTTTTTT.

The sample holds a few counts of this clone. The rearrangement joins TRBV11-3 to TRBJ2-7, with TRBD2 matching 10 bases. This CDR3 is built from 14 residues. Germline CDR1 and CDR2: SGHNT and YENEEA. The junction had 7 bases not matched to a gene; V was cut back by 5 bases and J by 6 bases. In nucleotides, the CDR3 is TGTGCCAGCAGCGGCCTAGCGGGAGCTGGCGAGCAGTACTTC. The encoded protein is CASSGLAGAGEQYF.

This clone appeared a single time. The CDR3 region is CASGQVNQPQHF. DNA of the CDR3: TGTGCCAGCGGACAGGTCAATCAGCCCCAGCATTTT. This chain joins TRBV6-5 and TRBJ1-5; 7 bases line up with TRBD1. The V and J ends lost 8 bases and 3 bases, in that order; junction bases with no gene match: 1. CDR1 is MNHEY and CDR2 is SVGAGI in the germline V gene. The CDR3 consists of 12 residues.

This clone was seen once. The rearrangement links TRBV19 to TRBJ2-1, with TRBD1 identical over 7 bases. Germline assignment: CDR1 LNHDA and CDR2 SQIVND (reference sequence). V lost 3 bases to trimming and J lost 3 bases; unmatched junction nucleotides: 8. The CDR3 loop spans 16 amino acids. This CDR3 is CASSIAGTVSYNEQFF. The CDR3 DNA follows: TGTGCCAGTAGTATCGCCGGGACAGTGAGCTACAATGAGCAGTTCTTC. The entire variable domain, with the rest obtained from reference TRBV19 and TRBJ2-1, is as follows: DGGITQSPKYLFRKEGQNVTLSCEQNLNHDAMYWYRQDPGQGLRLIYYSQIVNDFQKGDIAEGYSVSREKKESFPLTVTSAQKNPTAFYLCASSIAGTVSYNEQFFGPGTRLTVL.

A note on this clone: The sample contains more than one DNA sequence encoding this CDR3. In DNA form, the CDR3 reads TGTGCCACCAGTGATCCCCAGGGGGCAGGGGAGACCCAGTACTTC. It codes for CATSDPQGAGETQYF. This chain links TRBV24-1 with TRBJ2-5; 8 nucleotides line up with TRBD1. Germline-derived CDR1 and CDR2 are KGHDR and SFDVKD. The junction had 7 bases not matched to a gene; V was cut back by 3 bases and J by 5 bases. CDR3 size: 15 residues.

The CDR3: CASSYLRLADNEQFF. CDR3 bases: TGTGCCAGCAGTTACCTAAGGCTAGCGGACAATGAGCAGTTCTTC. The chain has TRBV6-2 or TRBV6-3 and TRBJ2-1, with 7 bases fitting TRBD2. In germline, CDR1 is MNHEY, CDR2 SVGEGT. This CDR3 is built from 15 residues. V was clipped by 2 bases and J by 5 bases; unmatched bases: 6.

This clone was seen just once. Germline is not matched at one junction end, which may reflect a read error. The chain recombines TRBV19 with TRBJ2-5, with TRBD2 identical over 9 bases. The CDR3 has 19 amino acids. The germline V gene encodes CDR1 LNHDA and CDR2 SQIVND (reference sequence). The CDR3 nucleotides read TGTGCCAGTAGTCCTCGGGCAGGGAGCGGGAGGAACACAAGAGAGGCCCAGTACTTC. Translated, it gives CASSPRAGSGRNTREAQYF.

The V call is TRBV21-1, the J call TRBJ2-2; the D segment call TRBD1 is taken from the table without a DNA check. TRBV21-1 is a documented pseudogene. CDR3 size: 14 residues. The CDR3 spells CASSRRRATGELFF. CDR3 sequence (DNA): TGTGCCAGCAGCCGACGCAGGGCCACCGGGGAGCTGTTTTTT.

V is TRBV11-1 and J is TRBJ2-3; D might be TRBD2 (5 bases). The CDR3 runs 14 residues. Deletions cut 3 bases from V and 1 base from J, with 8 bases between. In germline, CDR1 is SGHAT, CDR2 FQDESV (reference sequence). The CDR3 DNA follows: TGTGCCAGCAGCTTGAACGGGGGCACAGATACGCAGTATTTT. Protein sequence: CASSLNGGTDTQYF.

The V gene is TRBV19, the J gene TRBJ1-1; 7 nucleotides match TRBD1. The CDR3 runs to 15 residues. Germline V gene lookup returns CDR1 LNHDA and CDR2 SQIVND (reference sequence). Trimming took 6 bases from V and 0 from J; bases not matched to a gene: 7. CDR3 in amino acids: CASRTFQGVNTEAFF. The CDR3 DNA reads as TGTGCCAGTAGAACCTTTCAGGGGGTGAACACTGAAGCTTTCTTT.

The rearrangement links TRBV11-2 to TRBJ2-7; TRBD1 might be the D (5 bases). V was shortened by 1 base and J by 0 bases, with 13 bases between the two germline ends. The CDR3 has 16 amino acids. Germline V gene lookup returns CDR1 SGHAT and CDR2 FQNNGV. This CDR3 is CASSLGHRTSSYEQYF. CDR3 in DNA: TGTGCCAGCAGCTTAGGTCACAGGACGAGCTCCTACGAGCAGTACTTC.

The gene calls are TRBV5-4 and TRBJ2-3, with 11 positions matching TRBD2. The CDR3 is 15 residues long. Trimming removed 3 bases from V and 6 bases from J; junction bases left unmatched: 6. Per the germline V gene, CDR1 is SGHNT and CDR2 is YYREEE (reference sequence). The CDR3 protein is CASSSSSSGRDTQYF. CDR3 bases: TGTGCCAGCAGCTCCTCCTCTAGCGGGAGGGATACGCAGTATTTT.

About this clone itself: A read error may produce the germline difference seen at one junction end. The chain links TRBV18 to TRBJ2-1; TRBD1 aligns across 7 bases. The CDR3 sequence is 16 residues long. Germline V gene sequence: CDR1 KGHSH, CDR2 LQKENI. DNA of the CDR3: TGTGCCAGCTCCCCACCAGACAGGGCCGTCTTGCAGGAGCAGTTCTTC. Translation gives CASSPPDRAVLQEQFF.

The rearrangement uses TRBV24-1 and TRBJ2-7, with TRBD2 identical over 9 bases. The CDR3 is 15 residues long. Germline V gene data show CDR1 as KGHDR and CDR2 as SFDVKD. Trimming took 4 bases from V and 3 from J; bases not matched to a gene: 6. CDR3 loop: CATSDAGLAFYEQYF. The DNA of the CDR3 is TGTGCCACCAGTGACGCGGGACTAGCTTTCTACGAGCAGTACTTC.

The chain combines TRBV7-9 with TRBJ2-2; 9 bases map to TRBD2. The CDR3 sequence is 16 residues long. The trim removed 5 bases at V and 6 bases at J, leaving 10 bases unmatched. Germline V gene sequence: CDR1 SEHNR, CDR2 FQNEAQ (reference sequence). DNA of the CDR3: TGTGCCAGCAGCACCCGACTAGCGGCTGACGCCGGGGAGCTGTTTTTT. Amino acid sequence: CASSTRLAADAGELFF.

The V and J genes are TRBV24-1 and TRBJ1-1, with 8 bases that match TRBD1. The ends lost 9 bases at V and 7 bases at J; junction bases unmatched: 15. The CDR3 runs to 15 residues. From germline, CDR1 is KGHDR and CDR2 SFDVKD. The CDR3 nucleotides are TGTGCCACCCGGGGTACCGACAGGGGAAATGTTGAAGCTTTCTTT. Protein sequence: CATRGTDRGNVEAFF.

The chain employs TRBV5-1 and TRBJ2-5; D remains ambiguous. Germline CDR1 is SGHRS and CDR2 is YFSETQ. CDR3 size: 13 residues. Trimming left V 4 bases short and J 2 bases short, with 9 bases between. CDR3 residues: CASSPPRQETQYF. CDR3 coding DNA: TGCGCCAGCAGCCCCCCCCGGCAAGAGACCCAGTACTTC.

This chain connects TRBV6-1 to TRBJ1-2; possible D gene TRBD1, 5 bases. The length of the CDR3 is 16 residues. Germline V gene lookup returns CDR1 MNHNS and CDR2 SASEGT. The V gene lost 0 bases and the J gene lost 4 bases, with 15 bases spanning the gap. CDR3: CASSEAGWGQGYGYTF. Written as DNA, the CDR3 is TGTGCCAGCAGTGAAGCGGGGTGGGGCCAGGGCTATGGCTACACCTTC.

The J gene is TRBJ2-7, the V gene TRBV19; D is undetermined. Trimming removed 1 base from V and 5 bases from J, with 9 bases in between. Germline CDR1 reads LNHDA; CDR2 reads SQIVND (reference sequence). CDR3 length: 13 amino acids. The CDR3 region is CASSIGPNDEQYF. The CDR3 DNA sequence: TGTGCCAGTAGTATAGGTCCCAATGACGAGCAGTACTTC.